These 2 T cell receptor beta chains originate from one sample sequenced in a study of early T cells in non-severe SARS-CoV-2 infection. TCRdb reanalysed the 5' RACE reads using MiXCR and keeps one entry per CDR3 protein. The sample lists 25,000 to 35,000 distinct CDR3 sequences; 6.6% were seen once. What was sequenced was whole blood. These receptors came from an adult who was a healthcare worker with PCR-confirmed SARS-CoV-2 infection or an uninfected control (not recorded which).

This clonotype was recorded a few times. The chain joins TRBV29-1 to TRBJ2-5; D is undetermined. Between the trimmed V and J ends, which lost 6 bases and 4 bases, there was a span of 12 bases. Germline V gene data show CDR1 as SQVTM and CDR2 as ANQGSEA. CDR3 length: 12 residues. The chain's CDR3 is CSVMTQIETQYF. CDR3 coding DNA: TGCAGCGTGATGACTCAGATAGAGACCCAGTACTTC. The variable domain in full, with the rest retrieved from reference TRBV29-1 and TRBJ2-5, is SAVISQKPSRDICQRGTSLTIQCQVDSQVTMMFWYRQQPGQSLTLIATANQGSEATYESGFVIDKFPISRPNLTFSTLTVSNMSPEDSSIYLCSVMTQIETQYFGPGTRLLVL.

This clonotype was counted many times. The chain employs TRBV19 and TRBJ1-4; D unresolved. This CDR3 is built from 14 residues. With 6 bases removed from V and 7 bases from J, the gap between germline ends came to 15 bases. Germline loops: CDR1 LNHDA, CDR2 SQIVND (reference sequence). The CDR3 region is CASRTLEGGEKLFF. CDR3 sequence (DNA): TGTGCCAGTAGGACCCTAGAAGGTGGTGAAAAACTGTTTTTT.